These 9 T cell receptor beta chains share one sample of origin, sequenced in a study of a mutant IDH1 vaccine in newly diagnosed glioma. Antigens for these TCRs are unknown. Regarding time point: week 35, safety follow-up. One vaccine dose held 300 ug of mutant IDH1 20-mer peptide and came with topical imiquimod. Clones were read by immunoSEQ multiplex PCR, and TCRdb kept only the in-frame ones, dropping some. The sample holds 50,000 to 70,000 clones; roughly four fifths are singletons and the top ten take approximately 4.8%. This material consisted of PBMCs, taken from a glioma patient whose treatment included an IDH1 peptide vaccine. Receptors were obtained from a man aged 45-65 years with glioma.

This clone was recorded a few times. V is TRBV5-1 and J is TRBJ2-5; the match to TRBD1 covers 7 bases. Germline CDR1 SGHRS, CDR2 YFSETQ. V lost 0 bases and J lost 1; bases outside the gene matches: 6. CDR3 size: 16 residues. The CDR3 nucleotides are TGCGCCAGCAGCTTGGGGGACAGACAGTTCCAAGAGACCCAGTACTTC. This sequence encodes CASSLGDRQFQETQYF.

The chain has TRBV7-8 and TRBJ1-5; D perhaps matches TRBD1 (5 bases). The CDR3 totals 14 residues. Deletions cut 4 bases from V and 7 bases from J, with 14 bases between. CDR1 SGHVS and CDR2 FQNEAQ come from the germline V gene. CDR3 coding DNA: TGTGCCAGCAGCTCCGGGACCCTCAACCAGCCCCAGCATTTT. Its translation is CASSSGTLNQPQHF.

The chain links TRBV9 to TRBJ1-3, with D possibly TRBD1 on 5 matching bases. Germline-derived CDR1 and CDR2 are SGDLS and YYNGEE. This CDR3 spans 16 amino acids. Trimming cost V 2 bases and J 1 base, with 13 bases left between them. CDR3 region: CASSVEGGTSGNTIYF. DNA for the CDR3: TGTGCCAGCAGCGTCGAGGGAGGGACGTCTGGAAACACCATATATTTT.

The chain uses TRBV5-6 and TRBJ1-1; D ambiguous. The CDR3 has 14 residues. Germline V gene sequence: CDR1 SGHDT, CDR2 YYEEEE. V was clipped by 4 bases and J by 3 bases, with 13 bases between them. CDR3: CASSIAGRYTEAFF. CDR3 DNA: TGTGCCAGCAGCATTGCCGGACGGTACACTGAAGCTTTCTTT.

The V call is TRBV6-4, the J call TRBJ1-5, with a possible D match to TRBD1 (5 bases). CDR1 and CDR2 from the germline V gene are MRHNA and SNTAGT. Trimming left V 5 bases short and J 5 bases short, with 13 bases between. This CDR3 comprises 14 residues. The CDR3 here is CASSPQAGHQPQHF. The CDR3 nucleotides read TGTGCCAGCAGTCCACAAGCAGGGCATCAGCCCCAGCATTTT.

The CDR3 loop is CASSSGGNQPQHF. DNA of the CDR3: TGTGCCAGCAGCTCAGGGGGGAATCAGCCCCAGCATTTT. This chain connects TRBV5-4 to TRBJ1-5, with 7 positions matching TRBD1. Trimming cost V 3 bases and J 4 bases; bases outside gene matches: 1. From germline, CDR1 is SGHNT and CDR2 YYREEE (reference sequence). The CDR3 loop spans 13 amino acids.

The chain couples TRBV2 to TRBJ2-5, with a possible D match to TRBD2 (5 bases). The CDR3 spans 14 residues. CDR1 is SNHLY and CDR2 is FYNNEI in the germline V gene. V lost 8 bases to trimming and J lost 7 bases, with 20 bases between them. The CDR3: CASGGSANKGTQYF. The CDR3 DNA reads as TGTGCCAGCGGCGGGTCGGCCAACAAGGGGACCCAGTACTTC.

CDR3 loop: CASSLDPVGEQFF. The DNA of the CDR3 is TGCGCCAGCAGCTTGGATCCTGTCGGTGAGCAGTTCTTC. V usage is TRBV5-1 and J usage is TRBJ2-1; D is ambiguous. This CDR3 is 13 amino acids long. CDR1 SGHRS and CDR2 YFSETQ come from the germline V gene. Deletions cut 0 bases from V and 9 bases from J, with 10 bases between.

The CDR3 sequence: CASVGERAVNTEAFF. The DNA for the CDR3 is TGTGCCAGCGTTGGCGAGCGGGCGGTGAACACTGAAGCTTTCTTT. This rearrangement joins TRBV28 to TRBJ1-1, with no clear D. Germline V lookup: CDR1 MDHEN, CDR2 SYDVKM. The V end lost 8 bases, the J end lost 0 bases, and 16 bases lay between the germline ends. The CDR3 covers 15 residues.